Below, one TCR beta chain is given with its context. The target antigen is unknown. The data were taken from a study of long-term antiretroviral therapy in people with HIV. Notes on the study in general: Post-ART, diversity grew, though it stayed under transplant donor control levels. Across all time points, the repertoire was dominated by clones that expanded before ART.

This CDR3 region has 11 residues. Trimming pared 3 bases from V and 8 bases from J, leaving 10 bases between. CDR1 and CDR2 from the germline V gene are DFQATT and SNEGSKA (reference sequence). An immunoSEQ assay, version v3.0, was performed at survey level. Assay: immunoSEQ multiplex PCR; the TCRdb copy retains only in-frame clones and omits some. The sample yields 35,000 to 45,000 clones, about 93% seen once. There were no participants with HIV treated outside the United States. Ahead of DNA extraction, samples held roughly 1-11 million cryopreserved PBMC each. The sequencing used unsorted PBMCs, collected 4.1 years after starting antiretroviral therapy. The V call is TRBV20-1, the J call TRBJ1-1, with D unclear. The receptor was derived from a woman aged 45-65 years with HIV. The CDR3 DNA follows: TGCAGTGCTAGTCTAGGGAGGGAAGCTTTCTTT. Protein sequence: CSASLGREAFF.